This TCR beta chain came from a study of T-cell memory formation after mild COVID-19. Study-wide results and caveats: A second wave expanding day 15 to 37 was CD4+-biased; contracting clones were balanced.

This clonotype came up a few times. Its target is unknown. Looked up from germline, CDR1 is SGHTA and CDR2 is FQGNSA. CDR3 length: 15 residues. Trimming removed 4 bases from V and 3 bases from J; junction bases left unmatched: 2. TCRdb itself ran the 5' RACE reads through MiXCR, one entry per CDR3 protein. The table includes 130,000 to 150,000 distinct CDR3 sequences, 15% to 20% detected once. The V and J genes are TRBV7-2 and TRBJ2-1; 11 bases align to TRBD2. Input material: PBMCs or a T cell subset sorted from them (not recorded which). The sequence was collected from an adult woman who had mild COVID-19 (a few samples of this study predate the infection). Cell type and time point are not known. The CDR3 sequence is CASSSTSGSYNEQFF. CDR3 in DNA: TGTGCCAGCAGCTCAACTAGCGGGAGCTACAATGAGCAGTTCTTC.